This T cell receptor (beta chain) was found in a study of T cells in Graves' hyperthyroidism and ophthalmopathy. Template material for amplifying TCR beta CDR3 regions consisted of RNA transcripts. TCR CDR3 regions were first amplified by RT-PCR with HTBI primers. Each CDR3 protein gets one entry after TCRdb re-called the multiplex PCR reads with MiXCR. This table holds more than 500,000 distinct CDR3 sequences, about 16% found once. CDR1 MNHNY and CDR2 SVGAGI come from the germline V gene (reference sequence). This CDR3 spans 17 amino acids. V shed 0 bases, J shed 2 bases, and the junction held 7 bases outside the gene matches. Many counts were recorded for this clonotype.

The source material was blood. This rearrangement joins TRBV6-6 to TRBJ2-1; 7 nucleotides line up with TRBD2. This receptor was identified in a woman in her thirties with Graves' ophthalmopathy. The DNA for the CDR3 is TGTGCCAGCAGTTACTCAGAGGCTAGCGGAACCTACAATGAGCAGTTCTTC. Residues: CASSYSEASGTYNEQFF.